This record looks at one T cell receptor (beta chain) sequence and its context. TCRdb itself ran the 5' RACE reads through MiXCR, one entry per CDR3 protein. This table holds around 120,000 distinct CDR3 sequences, around 15% found once. This entry comes from a study of T cells after yellow fever vaccination. This CDR3 contains 14 residues. Germline trimming cut 5 bases from V and 7 bases from J; bases unmatched to any gene: 11. In germline, CDR1 is SGHTA, CDR2 FQGNSA. The sample was CD8+ T cells sorted from PBMCs, taken 5 days after the yellow fever booster vaccination. The chain has TRBV7-2 and TRBJ2-7, with TRBD2 matching over 7 bases. The origin of this receptor is a man between 18 and 35 years old who received the YFV17D yellow fever vaccine. In nucleotides, the CDR3 is TGTGCCAGCAGCACCCCGGGAGGCCCCGAGGAGCAGTACTTC. Amino acid sequence: CASSTPGGPEEQYF.